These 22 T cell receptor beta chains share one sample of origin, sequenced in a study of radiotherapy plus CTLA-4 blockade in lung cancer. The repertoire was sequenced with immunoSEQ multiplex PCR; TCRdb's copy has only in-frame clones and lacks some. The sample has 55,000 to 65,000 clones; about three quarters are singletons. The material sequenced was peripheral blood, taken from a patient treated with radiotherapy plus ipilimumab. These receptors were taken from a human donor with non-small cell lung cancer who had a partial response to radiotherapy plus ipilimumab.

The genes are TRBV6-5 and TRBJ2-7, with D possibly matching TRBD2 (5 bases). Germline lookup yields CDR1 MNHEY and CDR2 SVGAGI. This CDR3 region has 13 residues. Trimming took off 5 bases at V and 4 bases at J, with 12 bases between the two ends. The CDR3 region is CASSPPGGYEQYF. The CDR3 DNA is TGTGCCAGCAGTCCCCCCGGCGGGTACGAGCAGTACTTC.

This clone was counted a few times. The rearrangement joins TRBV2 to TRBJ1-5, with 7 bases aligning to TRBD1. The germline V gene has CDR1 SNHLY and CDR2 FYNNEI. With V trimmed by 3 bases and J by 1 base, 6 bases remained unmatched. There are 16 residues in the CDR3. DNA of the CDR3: TGTGCCAGCAGTGAGGGACTCAGGGGGAGCAATCAGCCCCAGCATTTT. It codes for CASSEGLRGSNQPQHF.

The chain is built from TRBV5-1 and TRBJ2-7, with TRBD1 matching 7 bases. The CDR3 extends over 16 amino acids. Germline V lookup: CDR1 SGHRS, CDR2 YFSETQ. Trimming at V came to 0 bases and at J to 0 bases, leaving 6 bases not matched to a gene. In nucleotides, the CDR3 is TGCGCCAGCAGCTTGGACAGGGGACCCGGCTCCTACGAGCAGTACTTC. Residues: CASSLDRGPGSYEQYF.

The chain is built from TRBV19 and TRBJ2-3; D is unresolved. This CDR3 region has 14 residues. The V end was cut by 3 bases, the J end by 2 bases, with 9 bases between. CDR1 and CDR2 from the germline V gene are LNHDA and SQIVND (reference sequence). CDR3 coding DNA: TGTGCCAGTAGTATCGAGACTTTCACAGATACGCAGTATTTT. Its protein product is CASSIETFTDTQYF.

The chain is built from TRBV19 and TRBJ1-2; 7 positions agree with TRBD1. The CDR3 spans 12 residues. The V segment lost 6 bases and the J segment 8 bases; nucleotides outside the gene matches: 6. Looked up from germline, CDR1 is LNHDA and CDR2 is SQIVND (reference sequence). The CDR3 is CASSTTGIGYTF. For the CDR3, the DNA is TGTGCCAGTAGCACGACAGGGATCGGCTACACCTTC. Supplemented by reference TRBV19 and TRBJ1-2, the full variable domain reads DGGITQSPKYLFRKEGQNVTLSCEQNLNHDAMYWYRQDPGQGLRLIYYSQIVNDFQKGDIAEGYSVSREKKESFPLTVTSAQKNPTAFYLCASSTTGIGYTFGSGTRLTVV.

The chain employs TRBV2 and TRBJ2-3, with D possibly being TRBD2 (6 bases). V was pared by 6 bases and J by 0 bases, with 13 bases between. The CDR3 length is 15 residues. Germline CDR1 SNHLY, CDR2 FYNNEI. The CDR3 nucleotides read TGTGCCAGCAGAACGGGACTCCCGAGCACAGATACGCAGTATTTT. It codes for CASRTGLPSTDTQYF. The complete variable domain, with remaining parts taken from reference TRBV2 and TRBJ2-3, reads EPEVTQTPSHQVTQMGQEVILRCVPISNHLYFYWYRQILGQKVEFLVSFYNNEISEKSEIFDDQFSVERPDGSNFTLKIRSTKLEDSAMYFCASRTGLPSTDTQYFGPGTRLTVL.

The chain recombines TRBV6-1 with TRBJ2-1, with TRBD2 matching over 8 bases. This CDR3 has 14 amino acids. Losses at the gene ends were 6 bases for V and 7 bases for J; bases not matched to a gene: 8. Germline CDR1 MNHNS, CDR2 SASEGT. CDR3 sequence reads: CASRLRGGINEQFF. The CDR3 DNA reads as TGTGCCAGCAGACTTCGGGGGGGAATAAATGAGCAGTTCTTC.

The CDR3 protein is CASREDSYEQYF. The CDR3 DNA follows: TGCGCCAGCAGAGAGGACAGCTACGAGCAGTACTTC. V and J are TRBV5-1 and TRBJ2-7, with D possibly being TRBD1 (6 bases). Germline CDR1 is SGHRS and CDR2 is YFSETQ. V lost 5 bases and J 3 bases, leaving 9 bases between the germline ends. This CDR3 has 12 amino acids.

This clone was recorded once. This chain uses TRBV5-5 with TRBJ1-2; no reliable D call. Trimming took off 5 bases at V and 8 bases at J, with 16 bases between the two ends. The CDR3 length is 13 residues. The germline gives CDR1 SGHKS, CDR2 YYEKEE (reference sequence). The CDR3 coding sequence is TGTGCCAGCAGGATTTCCGCGTCTTTCGGCTACACCTTC. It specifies CASRISASFGYTF.

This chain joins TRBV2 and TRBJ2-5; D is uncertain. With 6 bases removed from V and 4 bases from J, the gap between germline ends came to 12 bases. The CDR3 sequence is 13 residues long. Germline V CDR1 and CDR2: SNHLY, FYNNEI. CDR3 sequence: CASSPDSSETQYF. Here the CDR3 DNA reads TGTGCCAGCAGCCCCGACTCCTCAGAGACCCAGTACTTC.

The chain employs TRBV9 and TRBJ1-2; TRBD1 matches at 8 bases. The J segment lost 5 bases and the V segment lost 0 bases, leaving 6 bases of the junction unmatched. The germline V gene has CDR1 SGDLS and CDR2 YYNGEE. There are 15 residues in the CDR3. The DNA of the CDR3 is TGTGCCAGCAGCGTAGTGTCAGGGGGCAGTTATGGCTACACCTTC. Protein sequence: CASSVVSGGSYGYTF.

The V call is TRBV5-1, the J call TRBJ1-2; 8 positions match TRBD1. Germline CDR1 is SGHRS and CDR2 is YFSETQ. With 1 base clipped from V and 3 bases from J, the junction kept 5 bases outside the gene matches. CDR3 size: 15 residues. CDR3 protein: CASSLRGGQDYGYTF. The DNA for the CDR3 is TGCGCCAGCAGCTTGCGAGGGGGACAGGACTATGGCTACACCTTC.

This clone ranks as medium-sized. The CDR3 loop is CASGTTTNEKLFF. The CDR3 coding sequence is TGTGCCAGCGGGACAACAACTAATGAAAAACTGTTTTTT. V gene TRBV7-9 combines with J gene TRBJ1-4, with D tentatively TRBD1 (6 bases). Trimming removed 8 bases from V and 0 bases from J, with 7 bases in between. Germline lookup yields CDR1 SEHNR and CDR2 FQNEAQ (reference sequence). This CDR3 is 13 amino acids long.

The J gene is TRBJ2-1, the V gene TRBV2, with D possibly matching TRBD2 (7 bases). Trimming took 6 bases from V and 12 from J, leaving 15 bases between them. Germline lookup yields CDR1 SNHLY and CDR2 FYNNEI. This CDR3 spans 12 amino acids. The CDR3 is CASRIAGARQFF. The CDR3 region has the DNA TGTGCCAGCAGGATCGCGGGGGCGCGGCAGTTCTTC.

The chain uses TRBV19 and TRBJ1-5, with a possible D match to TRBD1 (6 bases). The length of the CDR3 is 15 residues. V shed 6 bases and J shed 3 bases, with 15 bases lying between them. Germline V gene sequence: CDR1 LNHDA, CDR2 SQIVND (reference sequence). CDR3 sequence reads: CASSLMDSINQPQHF. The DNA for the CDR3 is TGTGCCAGTAGCCTAATGGACAGCATCAATCAGCCCCAGCATTTT. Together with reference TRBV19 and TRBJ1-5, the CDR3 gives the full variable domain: DGGITQSPKYLFRKEGQNVTLSCEQNLNHDAMYWYRQDPGQGLRLIYYSQIVNDFQKGDIAEGYSVSREKKESFPLTVTSAQKNPTAFYLCASSLMDSINQPQHFGDGTRLSIL.

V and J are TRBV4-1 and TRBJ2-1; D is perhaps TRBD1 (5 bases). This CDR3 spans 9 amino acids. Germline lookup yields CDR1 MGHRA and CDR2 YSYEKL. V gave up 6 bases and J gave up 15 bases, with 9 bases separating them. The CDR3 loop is CASRNQGFF. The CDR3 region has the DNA TGCGCCAGCAGGAATCAGGGGTTCTTC.

In DNA, the CDR3 is TGTGCCAGCAGCCTCGGGACATCCTACAATGAGCAGTTCTTC. Amino acid sequence: CASSLGTSYNEQFF. This chain connects TRBV7-2 to TRBJ2-1, with D perhaps TRBD1 (6 bases). Germline assignment: CDR1 SGHTA and CDR2 FQGNSA. V gave up 5 bases and J gave up 1 base, with 9 bases separating them. The length of the CDR3 is 14 residues. Full variable domain (rest looked up from reference TRBV7-2 and TRBJ2-1): GAGVSQSPSNKVTEKGKDVELRCDPISGHTALYWYRQSLGQGLEFLIYFQGNSAPDKSGLPSDRFSAERTGGSVSTLTIQRTQQEDSAVYLCASSLGTSYNEQFFGPGTRLTVL.

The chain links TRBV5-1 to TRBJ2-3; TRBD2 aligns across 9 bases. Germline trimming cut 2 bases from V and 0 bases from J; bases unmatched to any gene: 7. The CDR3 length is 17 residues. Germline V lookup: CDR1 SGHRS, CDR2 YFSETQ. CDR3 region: CASSLSGGPPSTDTQYF. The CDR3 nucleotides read TGCGCCAGCAGCTTAAGCGGGGGGCCTCCTAGCACAGATACGCAGTATTTT.

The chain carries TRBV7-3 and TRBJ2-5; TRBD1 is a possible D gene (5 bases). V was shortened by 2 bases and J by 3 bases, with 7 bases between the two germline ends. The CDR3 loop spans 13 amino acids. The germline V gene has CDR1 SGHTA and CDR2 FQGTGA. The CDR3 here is CASSLLTEETQYF. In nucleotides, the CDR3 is TGTGCCAGCAGCTTACTGACAGAAGAGACCCAGTACTTC.

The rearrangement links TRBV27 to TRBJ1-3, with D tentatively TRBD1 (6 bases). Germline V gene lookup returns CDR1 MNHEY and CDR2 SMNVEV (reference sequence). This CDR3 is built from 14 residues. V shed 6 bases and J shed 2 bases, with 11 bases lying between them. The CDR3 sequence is CASSRRQAGNTIYF. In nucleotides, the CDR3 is TGTGCCAGCAGCCGAAGACAGGCTGGAAACACCATATATTTT.

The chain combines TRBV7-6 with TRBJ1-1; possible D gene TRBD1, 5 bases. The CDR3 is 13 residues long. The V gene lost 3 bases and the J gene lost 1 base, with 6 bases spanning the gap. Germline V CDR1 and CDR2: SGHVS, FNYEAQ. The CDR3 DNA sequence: TGTGCCAGCAGCTTTCAGGGGAACACTGAAGCTTTCTTT. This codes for CASSFQGNTEAFF.

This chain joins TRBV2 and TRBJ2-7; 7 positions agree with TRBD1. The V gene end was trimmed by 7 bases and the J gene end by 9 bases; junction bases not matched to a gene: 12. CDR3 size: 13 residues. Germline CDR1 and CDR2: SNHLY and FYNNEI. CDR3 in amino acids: CASNKGTVDGQYF. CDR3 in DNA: TGTGCCAGCAACAAAGGGACAGTTGATGGGCAGTACTTC.